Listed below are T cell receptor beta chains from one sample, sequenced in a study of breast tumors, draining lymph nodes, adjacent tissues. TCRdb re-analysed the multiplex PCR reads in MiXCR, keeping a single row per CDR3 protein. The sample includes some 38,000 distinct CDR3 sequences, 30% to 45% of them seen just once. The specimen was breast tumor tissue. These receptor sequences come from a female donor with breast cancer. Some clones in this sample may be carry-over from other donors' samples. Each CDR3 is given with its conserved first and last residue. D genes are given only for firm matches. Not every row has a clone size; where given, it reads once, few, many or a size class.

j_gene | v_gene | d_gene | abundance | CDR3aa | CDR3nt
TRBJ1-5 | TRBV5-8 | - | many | CASSLTRNQPQHF | TGTGCCAGCAGCTTAACGAGGAATCAGCCCCAGCATTTT
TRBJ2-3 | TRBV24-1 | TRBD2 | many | CATSDSDGPGGSTDTQYF | TGTGCCACCAGTGATTCAGACGGACCGGGAGGAAGCACAGATACGCAGTATTTT
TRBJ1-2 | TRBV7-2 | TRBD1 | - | CASSPQGAGGSYGYTF | TGTGCCAGCAGCCCTCAAGGGGCAGGGGGTTCTTATGGCTACACCTTC
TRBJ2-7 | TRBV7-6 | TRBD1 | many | CASSLAPQGQGFEQYF | TGTGCCAGCAGCTTAGCACCACAGGGACAGGGGTTCGAGCAGTACTTC
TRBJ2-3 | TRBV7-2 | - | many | CASSFGATDTQYF | TGTGCCAGCAGCTTTGGGGCCACAGATACGCAGTATTTT
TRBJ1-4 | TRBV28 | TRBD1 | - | CASSPRGTGVRGGEKLFF | TGTGCCAGCAGTCCCCGAGGGACAGGGGTCCGGGGGGGTGAAAAACTGTTTTTT
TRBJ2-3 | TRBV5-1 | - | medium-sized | CASSLSYGSTDTQYF | TGCGCCAGCAGCTTAAGCTATGGATCCACAGATACGCAGTATTTT
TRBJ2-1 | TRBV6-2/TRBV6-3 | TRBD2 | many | CASRGLGTSVHNEQFF | TGTGCCAGCAGAGGCCTCGGGACTAGCGTCCACAATGAGCAGTTCTTC
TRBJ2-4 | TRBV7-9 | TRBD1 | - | CASSPRDRVNIQYF | TGTGCCAGCAGCCCCCGGGACAGGGTAAACATTCAGTACTTC
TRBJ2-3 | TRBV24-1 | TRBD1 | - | CATSPGGETPSTDTQYF | TGTGCCACCAGTCCAGGGGGAGAGACACCTAGCACGGATACGCAGTATTTT
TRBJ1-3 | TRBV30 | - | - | CAWSLSGLSSGNTIYF | TGTGCCTGGAGTCTATCCGGACTTAGCTCTGGAAACACCATATATTTT
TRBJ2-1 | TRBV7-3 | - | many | CASSLSAYNEQFF | TGTGCCAGCAGCTTATCGGCCTACAATGAGCAGTTCTTC
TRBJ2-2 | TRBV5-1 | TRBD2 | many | CASSSGTSGSLGELFF | TGCGCCAGCAGCTCCGGGACTAGCGGGAGTTTGGGGGAGCTGTTTTTT
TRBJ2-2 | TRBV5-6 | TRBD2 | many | CASGWTSGYTGELFF | TGTGCCAGTGGCTGGACTAGCGGGTACACCGGGGAGCTGTTTTTT
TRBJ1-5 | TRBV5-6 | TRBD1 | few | CASSLGTANNQPQHF | TGTGCCAGCAGCCTAGGGACAGCAAACAATCAGCCCCAGCATTTT
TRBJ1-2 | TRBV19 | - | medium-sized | CASKKSGLRYGYTF | TGTGCCAGTAAAAAGTCGGGACTTCGTTATGGCTACACCTTC
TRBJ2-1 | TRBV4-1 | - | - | CASSQEEENNEQFF | TGCGCCAGCAGCCAAGAAGAAGAGAACAATGAGCAGTTCTTC
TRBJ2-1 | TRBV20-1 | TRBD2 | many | CSASGLAGKDNEQFF | TGCAGTGCTAGTGGACTAGCGGGAAAGGACAATGAGCAGTTCTTC
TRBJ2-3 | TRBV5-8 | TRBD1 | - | CASSSTGVGTDTQYF | TGTGCCAGCAGCTCGACAGGGGTTGGCACAGATACGCAGTATTTT
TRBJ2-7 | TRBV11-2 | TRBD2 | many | CASSLGSGAPYEQYF | TGTGCCAGCAGCTTGGGTAGCGGGGCCCCCTACGAGCAGTACTTC
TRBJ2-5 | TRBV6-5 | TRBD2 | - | CASSYRALAGFQETQYF | TGTGCCAGCAGTTACCGGGCACTAGCGGGTTTCCAAGAGACCCAGTACTTC
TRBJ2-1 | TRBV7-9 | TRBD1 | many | CASSFRTGGKNEQFF | TGTGCCAGCAGCTTTCGGACAGGGGGCAAGAATGAGCAGTTCTTC